The rows below give T cell receptor beta chains drawn from one sample of a study of blood T cell repertoires in COVID-19. Assay used: immunoSEQ multiplex PCR; TCRdb lists only in-frame clones, some missing. Of about 250,000 clones listed, approximately 83% are singletons. The sequenced sample consisted of peripheral blood. These receptors were taken from a man aged 50-59 years with active or convalescent COVID-19. The CDR3 runs from the conserved cysteine through the conserved F or W. The D gene is left open where the match is weak. Part of the rows lack a size; the others show once, few, many or a class for expanded clones.

V gene	D gene	J gene	clone size	CDR3 DNA	CDR3 protein
TRBV11-2	TRBD1	TRBJ2-2	NA	TGTGCCAGCAGACCTGGACAGGGGGGAATCACCGGGGAGCTGTTTTTT	CASRPGQGGITGELFF
TRBV9	NA	TRBJ2-1	NA	TGTGCCAGCAGCGTAGGGTTGGGAGATTGGCAGTTCTTC	CASSVGLGDWQFF
TRBV19	NA	TRBJ1-5	few	TGTGCCAGTAGACTAAGCGGCAATCAGCCCCAGCATTTT	CASRLSGNQPQHF
TRBV19	TRBD1	TRBJ2-1	NA	TGTGCCAGTAGTACCACAGGGGGCTACTCTGAGCAGTTCTTC	CASSTTGGYSEQFF
TRBV19	TRBD2	TRBJ2-1	NA	TGTGCCAGTAGTCCGTCCTTTAGCGGGGGGGGCAATGAGCAGTTCTTC	CASSPSFSGGGNEQFF
TRBV29-1	NA	TRBJ2-3	NA	TGCAGCGTTGAAGATTGGGGGCTACGTAGCACAGATACGCAGTATTTT	CSVEDWGLRSTDTQYF
TRBV5-1	TRBD1	TRBJ1-4	NA	TGCGCCAGCAGCCTGGGACAGGGATATGAAAAACTGTTTTTT	CASSLGQGYEKLFF
TRBV11-2	TRBD2	TRBJ2-2	few	TGTGCCAGCAGCAGCCTTCGGGGGGAGAACGGGGAGCTGTTTTTT	CASSSLRGENGELFF
TRBV27	NA	TRBJ1-6	NA	TGTGCCAGCAGTTTACGGACGGACTTGGGGTATAATTCACCCCTCCACTTT	CASSLRTDLGYNSPLHF
TRBV29-1	TRBD1	TRBJ1-1	NA	TGCAGCGTTCGTCCTCAGGGGGCACCTGAAGCTTTCTTT	CSVRPQGAPEAFF
TRBV30	NA	TRBJ1-2	NA	TGTGCCTGGAGCCAGGACAGCGCTATCGGCTACACCTTC	CAWSQDSAIGYTF
TRBV5-1	TRBD1	TRBJ2-1	few	TGCGCCAGCAGCTCCTTACAGGGGGCCCACAATGAGCAGTTCTTC	CASSSLQGAHNEQFF
TRBV19	TRBD1	TRBJ1-5	NA	TGTGCCAGTACCCTAGGAGGCAGGGGGAGGCATCAGCCCCAGCATTTT	CASTLGGRGRHQPQHF